This TCR beta chain is from a study of shared clonotypes between healthy human individuals. Study-wide findings and caveats: For naive CD4 cells, approximately 5% of clonotypes were shared across several donors. Estimated richness values were generally larger in naive subsets than in memory subsets. Among non-shared clonotypes, generation probabilities were lower than among those shared by all four donors.

Germline CDR1 and CDR2: PRHDT and FYEKMQ (reference sequence). CDR3 size: 13 residues. The V end lost 4 bases, the J end lost 0 bases, and 6 bases lay between the germline ends. Only in-frame clones appear in the TCRdb table, and some are missing; sequencing was by immunoSEQ multiplex PCR. The repertoire holds about 1.9 million clones, around 93% seen once, with roughly 1.7% in the top ten. The naive CD8 fraction comprised CD45RO-negative cells positively selected for CCR7 and excluded terminally differentiated effector memory CD45RA+ cells. On this clone: What it binds is not known.

The source of this sequence is a man in his late teens or twenties in good health. Some clones in this sample may be carry-over from other donors' samples. This rearrangement joins TRBV13 to TRBJ2-5; D is unclear. Sequences were obtained from naive CD8+ T cells from PBMCs. As DNA, the CDR3 is TGTGCCAGCAGCTACTCCGACCAAGAGACCCAGTACTTC. Translating it yields CASSYSDQETQYF.